This T cell receptor (beta chain) was profiled in a study of T cell responses to AZD1222 COVID-19 vaccine. The CDR3 covers 16 residues. Germline V CDR1 and CDR2: LGHDT, YNNKEL (reference sequence). V trimming: 0 bases; J trimming: 5 bases; junction bases outside the gene matches: 4. Only in-frame clones appear in the TCRdb table, and some are missing; sequencing was by immunoSEQ multiplex PCR. The sample lists roughly 140,000 clones, about 93% occurring once. The chain employs TRBV3-1 (or the pseudogene TRBV3-2) and TRBJ2-1; 10 nucleotides match TRBD1. This sequence was found in an adult in good health. The sample was peripheral blood, taken on day 0 of AZD1222 vaccination. CDR3 sequence (DNA): TGTGCCAGCAGCCAAGATATGGGGACAGGGGACAATGAGCAGTTCTTC. Its translation: CASSQDMGTGDNEQFF.